These 15 T cell receptor beta chains came from one sample sequenced in a study of lymphopenia after photon versus proton radiotherapy. Here immunoSEQ multiplex PCR was the method, and the copy in TCRdb shows in-frame clones only, minus some. Here the sample spans 15,000 to 20,000 clones, approximately 90% being singletons. The specimen comprised peripheral blood, sampled from a patient treated with proton-based radiotherapy. All receptors derive from a man between 65 and 85 years old with pancreatic cancer.

This clone appeared once. This chain connects TRBV11-2 to TRBJ1-3; D is undetermined. Germline V gene data show CDR1 as SGHAT and CDR2 as FQNNGV. The CDR3 runs 17 residues. Trimming stripped 5 bases from V and 0 bases from J, with 17 bases between. The CDR3 is CASSLGLAGISGNTIYF. Here the CDR3 DNA reads TGTGCCAGCAGCCTCGGCCTGGCAGGCATCTCTGGAAACACCATATATTTT.

The chain uses TRBV14 and TRBJ1-6; D remains unclear. Germline CDR1 and CDR2: SGHDN and FVKESK. CDR3 length equals 18 residues. V was pared by 1 base and J by 5 bases, with 18 bases between. This CDR3 reads CASSQASEGGRDNSPLHF. As DNA, the CDR3 is TGTGCCAGCAGCCAAGCCTCAGAGGGAGGGAGAGATAATTCACCCCTCCACTTT.

This chain uses TRBV19 with TRBJ2-2, with TRBD1 matching over 7 bases. V shed 6 bases and J 8 bases; nucleotides not matched to a gene: 12. This CDR3 has 15 amino acids. In germline, CDR1 is LNHDA, CDR2 SQIVND (reference sequence). CDR3 in amino acids: CASREQGIGLGELFF. The CDR3 DNA follows: TGTGCCAGTAGGGAACAGGGGATCGGTTTGGGGGAGCTGTTTTTT.

This sequence joins TRBV4-2 and TRBJ2-7, with TRBD1 as a possible D gene (5 bases). The CDR3 runs to 13 residues. V lost 0 bases to trimming and J lost 9 bases, with 12 bases between them. CDR1 and CDR2 (germline): LGHNA, YNFKEQ. For the CDR3, the DNA is TGTGCCAGCAGCCAAGATTACAGGTCCAGGCAGTACTTC. Its protein is CASSQDYRSRQYF.

The CDR3 nucleotides read TGTGCCAGCAGGCCGATGGGCTCGGGGACTGAAGCTTTCTTT. This gives the protein CASRPMGSGTEAFF. The rearrangement links TRBV2 to TRBJ1-1; D remains unclear. Between the trimmed V and J ends, which lost 6 bases and 5 bases, there was a span of 16 bases. The CDR3 is 14 residues long. CDR1 SNHLY and CDR2 FYNNEI come from the germline V gene.

V is TRBV5-6 and J is TRBJ2-5, with D unresolved. V was pared by 2 bases and J by 5 bases, with 4 bases between. The germline V gene encodes CDR1 SGHDT and CDR2 YYEEEE. The CDR3 spans 11 residues. The DNA for the CDR3 is TGTGCCAGCAGCTTAAGGGAGACCCAGTACTTC. This gives the protein CASSLRETQYF.

The chain has TRBV19 and TRBJ2-1, with a possible D match to TRBD1 (5 bases). The germline V gene has CDR1 LNHDA and CDR2 SQIVND (reference sequence). V was pared by 1 base and J by 3 bases, with 10 bases between. This CDR3 is 15 amino acids long. CDR3 DNA: TGTGCCAGTAGTATAGTTGGGGCGAGCTACAATGAGCAGTTCTTC. Amino acid sequence: CASSIVGASYNEQFF. Drawing the rest from reference TRBV19 and TRBJ2-1, the complete variable domain is DGGITQSPKYLFRKEGQNVTLSCEQNLNHDAMYWYRQDPGQGLRLIYYSQIVNDFQKGDIAEGYSVSREKKESFPLTVTSAQKNPTAFYLCASSIVGASYNEQFFGPGTRLTVL.

This clone appeared once. The J gene is TRBJ1-2, the V gene TRBV19; tentatively, D is TRBD1 (6 bases). Germline assignment: CDR1 LNHDA and CDR2 SQIVND (reference sequence). V lost 2 bases to trimming and J lost 0 bases, with 13 bases between them. This CDR3 has 16 residues. The CDR3 DNA is TGTGCCAGTAGTATATTGGACAGAACCACTAACTATGGCTACACCTTC. This codes for CASSILDRTTNYGYTF.

A word on this clone: A read error may account for a junction end that differs from germline. The chain uses TRBV5-1 and TRBJ2-2; D is possibly TRBD2 (5 bases). This CDR3 is 16 amino acids long. Germline values: CDR1 SGHRS, CDR2 YFSETQ. The DNA of the CDR3 is TGCGCCAGCAGCTTGGTTGATCGAGGGAACGCCGGGGAGCTGTTTTTT. This encodes CASSLVDRGNAGELFF.

The CDR3 nucleotides are TGTGCCAGCAGCGTCCGTTGGGGGTCGGACTACGAGCAGTACTTC. Its protein is CASSVRWGSDYEQYF. V usage is TRBV9 and J usage is TRBJ2-7; either TRBD1 or TRBD2 may supply D (5 bases each). With 2 bases removed from V and 3 bases from J, the gap between germline ends came to 15 bases. The V gene's germline CDR1 is SGDLS and CDR2 YYNGEE. The CDR3 length is 15 residues.

The rearrangement links TRBV7-3 to TRBJ2-2; unclear D gene. CDR1 is SGHTA and CDR2 is FQGTGA in the germline V gene. The CDR3 has 15 amino acids. V shed 5 bases and J shed 4 bases, with 14 bases lying between them. The CDR3 DNA reads as TGTGCCAGCAGCCCAACCTTAGCCGGCACCGGGGAGCTGTTTTTT. Translation gives CASSPTLAGTGELFF.

This rearrangement joins TRBV5-1 to TRBJ2-7, with 11 bases that match TRBD2. With V trimmed by 5 bases and J by 3 bases, 10 bases remained unmatched. The CDR3 spans 16 residues. The germline gives CDR1 SGHRS, CDR2 YFSETQ. This CDR3 reads CASRTASGGRIYEQYF. The CDR3 bases are TGCGCCAGCAGGACGGCTAGCGGGGGGAGGATCTACGAGCAGTACTTC.

The sample holds a few counts of this clone. The chain has TRBV27 and TRBJ1-6; weak D call: TRBD1 (5 bases). V was shortened by 7 bases and J by 7 bases, with 14 bases between the two germline ends. This CDR3 region has 14 residues. CDR1 and CDR2 (germline): MNHEY, SMNVEV (reference sequence). In DNA, the CDR3 is TGTGCCAGCAATGTCGGGGGGGGGAATTCACCCCTCCACTTT. Its protein is CASNVGGGNSPLHF.

The chain combines TRBV2 with TRBJ2-4; 7 bases match TRBD2. The V segment lost 4 bases and the J segment 2 bases; nucleotides outside the gene matches: 5. The CDR3 loop spans 15 amino acids. CDR1 is SNHLY, CDR2 FYNNEI, per germline. Written as DNA, the CDR3 is TGTGCCAGCAGTGCTCCGGGGGGTCCCAAAAACATTCAGTACTTC. Translation gives CASSAPGGPKNIQYF.

The DNA for the CDR3 is TGTGCCAGCAGCTTAAGTCGGGGGCTGGGGGAAAAACTGTTTTTT. It encodes CASSLSRGLGEKLFF. The chain is built from TRBV13 and TRBJ1-4; D might be TRBD1 (6 bases). The V end was cut by 2 bases, the J end by 8 bases, with 15 bases between. Germline lookup yields CDR1 PRHDT and CDR2 FYEKMQ (reference sequence). The CDR3 is made up of 15 amino acids.